These T cell receptor beta chains were read from a single sample in a study of neurological immune-mediated disorders. TCRdb re-derived calls from the 5' RACE reads in MiXCR, one entry per CDR3 protein. Here the sample spans roughly 90,000 distinct CDR3 sequences, under 4.5% being singletons. Sample: PBMCs. The receptors here all came from a woman between 45 and 65 years old with multiple sclerosis. Each CDR3 is given with its conserved first and last residue. Fields, in order: J gene, V gene, D gene, clone size, CDR3 protein, CDR3 DNA. The D gene is left open where the match is weak. Where a row states a size, it is once, few, many or the class of an expanded clone; other rows omit it.

>TRBJ1-2|TRBV5-6|.|.
CASSLGLLNGYTF
TGTGCCAGCAGCTTGGGACTTTTGAATGGCTACACCTTC
>TRBJ1-2|TRBV7-2|.|many
CASSFGQRNYGYTF
TGTGCCAGCAGCTTCGGACAAAGAAACTATGGCTACACCTTC
>TRBJ2-5|TRBV7-2|TRBD1|many
CASSGAGGGFETQYF
TGTGCCAGCAGCGGTGCAGGGGGCGGATTCGAGACCCAGTACTTC
>TRBJ2-2|TRBV20-1|.|many
CSAGWGQRPTGELFF
TGCAGTGCTGGATGGGGGCAGCGCCCCACCGGGGAGCTGTTTTTT
>TRBJ2-7|TRBV4-3|TRBD1|.
CASSQGGTGGYEQYF
TGCGCCAGCAGCCAAGGTGGGACAGGGGGCTACGAGCAGTACTTC
>TRBJ2-7|TRBV5-1|.|many
CASSLLAGSGSYEQYF
TGCGCCAGCAGCTTGCTGGCGGGGTCTGGATCCTACGAGCAGTACTTC
>TRBJ1-1|TRBV5-1|.|many
CASSSQGRRNTEAFF
TGCGCCAGCAGCTCTCAAGGCCGACGGAACACTGAAGCTTTCTTT
>TRBJ2-3|TRBV9|TRBD2|many
CASSPSGGAGDTQYF
TGTGCCAGCAGCCCGAGCGGGGGGGCAGGTGATACGCAGTATTTT
>TRBJ2-1|TRBV11-1|TRBD1|few
CASSLEGQGNNEQFF
TGTGCCAGCAGCCTCGAGGGACAGGGAAACAATGAGCAGTTCTTC
>TRBJ1-5|TRBV7-2|.|many
CASSPRVDQPQHF
TGTGCCAGCAGCCCCAGAGTGGATCAGCCCCAGCATTTT
>TRBJ1-2|TRBV20-1|.|many
CSARGNKGVYTF
TGCAGTGCTAGGGGCAACAAGGGAGTCTACACCTTC
>TRBJ1-4|TRBV7-2|.|many
CASKGGSGTNEKLFF
TGTGCCAGCAAAGGGGGGAGTGGCACTAATGAAAAACTGTTTTTT
>TRBJ2-2|TRBV9|.|many
CASSVRGTGELFF
TGTGCCAGCAGCGTAAGAGGTACCGGGGAGCTGTTTTTT
>TRBJ1-1|TRBV15|.|many
CATSLAAMNTEAFF
TGTGCCACCAGCTTGGCAGCAATGAACACTGAAGCTTTCTTT
>TRBJ2-1|TRBV6-1|TRBD2|many
CASYSGGKGNEQFF
TGTGCCAGCTATAGCGGGGGTAAGGGCAATGAGCAGTTCTTC
>TRBJ2-3|TRBV5-4|.|many
CASGRGQDTQYF
TGTGCCAGCGGGAGGGGGCAAGATACGCAGTATTTT
>TRBJ1-2|TRBV11-2|.|.
CATERGEYGYTF
TGTGCTACGGAAAGGGGGGAGTATGGCTACACCTTC
>TRBJ2-1|TRBV20-1|TRBD2|many
CSARGLAGISMRYNEQFF
TGCAGTGCTAGAGGACTAGCGGGGATTTCGATGAGATACAATGAGCAGTTCTTC
>TRBJ2-7|TRBV10-2|.|many
CASSDLKNEQYF
TGCGCCAGCAGTGATTTGAAAAACGAGCAGTACTTC
>TRBJ2-3|TRBV5-1|.|many
CASSLDGTSLLGQYF
TGCGCCAGCAGCTTGGACGGGACTTCCCTCCTAGGGCAGTATTTT
>TRBJ2-3|TRBV20-1|.|many
CSAPQAGDTQYF
TGCAGTGCGCCCCAGGCGGGAGATACGCAGTATTTT
>TRBJ2-2|TRBV12-3/TRBV12-4|.|many
CAIPTGRGGELFF
TGTGCCATACCAACAGGGCGAGGCGGGGAGCTGTTTTTT
>TRBJ2-2|TRBV7-9|TRBD1|many
CASSLGRQGDTGELFF
TGTGCCAGCAGCTTAGGTCGACAGGGAGATACCGGGGAGCTGTTTTTT
>TRBJ2-7|TRBV3-1|.|many
CASSRGPVGFYEQYF
TGTGCCAGCAGCAGGGGTCCCGTCGGATTCTACGAGCAGTACTTC
>TRBJ1-1|TRBV12-3/TRBV12-4|TRBD1|many
CASSWGGRLGTGAGDTEAFF
TGTGCCAGCAGTTGGGGAGGAAGATTGGGGACAGGGGCGGGAGACACTGAAGCTTTCTTT
>TRBJ2-1|TRBV7-9|TRBD2|many
CASRGLAGGINEQFF
TGTGCCAGCAGGGGACTAGCGGGGGGAATCAATGAGCAGTTCTTC
>TRBJ1-6|TRBV5-6|.|many
CASSGPPGHLHF
TGTGCCAGCAGCGGCCCTCCGGGGCACCTCCACTTT
>TRBJ2-3|TRBV12-3/TRBV12-4|TRBD1|many
CASGKQGAGTQYF
TGTGCCAGCGGTAAACAGGGGGCGGGAACGCAGTATTTT
>TRBJ1-1|TRBV12-3/TRBV12-4|TRBD1|many
CANLLRDQGATEAFF
TGTGCCAACCTTCTCCGGGACCAGGGGGCCACTGAAGCTTTCTTT
>TRBJ1-1|TRBV6-5|.|many
CASSYGGVPEAFF
TGTGCCAGCAGTTACGGCGGGGTACCTGAAGCTTTCTTT
>TRBJ2-3|TRBV5-4|.|.
CASSLGWGPTDTQYF
TGTGCCAGCAGCTTAGGATGGGGTCCCACAGATACGCAGTATTTT
>TRBJ2-2|TRBV10-2|.|many
CASSEGQGLWDTGELFF
TGCGCCAGCAGTGAAGGGCAGGGTCTTTGGGACACCGGGGAGCTGTTTTTT
>TRBJ2-7|TRBV12-3/TRBV12-4|.|.
CASTIGHNSYEQYF
TGTGCCAGCACCATAGGACACAACTCCTACGAGCAGTACTTC
>TRBJ2-7|TRBV5-1|.|many
CASTPENSYEQYF
TGCGCCAGCACCCCAGAAAACTCCTACGAGCAGTACTTC
>TRBJ2-2|TRBV7-2|.|.
CASSLAQHTGELFF
TGTGCCAGCAGCTTAGCACAGCACACCGGGGAGCTGTTTTTT
>TRBJ1-2|TRBV5-6|.|many
CASSLGTNYGYTF
TGTGCCAGCAGCTTGGGTACCAACTATGGCTACACCTTC
>TRBJ2-6|TRBV6-5|.|many
CASSYFTGSGANVLTF
TGTGCCAGCAGTTATTTCACCGGCTCTGGGGCCAACGTCCTGACTTTC
>TRBJ1-1|TRBV6-1|.|many
CASSEYPEAFF
TGTGCCAGCAGTGAATACCCTGAAGCTTTCTTT
>TRBJ2-5|TRBV10-1|.|many
CASSESRVGETQYF
TGCGCCAGCAGTGAGTCTCGGGTGGGGGAGACCCAGTACTTC
>TRBJ1-1|TRBV7-2|.|many
CASSLYMNTEAFF
TGTGCCAGCAGCTTATACATGAACACTGAAGCTTTCTTT
>TRBJ2-1|TRBV3-1|TRBD2|many
CASSLSGGYNEQFF
TGTGCCAGCAGCCTCAGCGGGGGTTACAATGAGCAGTTCTTC
>TRBJ2-3|TRBV2|.|.
CASSEGGVSTDTQYF
TGTGCCAGCAGTGAAGGCGGGGTTAGCACAGATACGCAGTATTTT
>TRBJ1-6|TRBV9|.|many
CASSTQGTNNSPLHF
TGTGCCAGCAGCACGCAGGGGACTAATAATTCACCCCTCCACTTT
>TRBJ2-1|TRBV20-1|TRBD2|many
CSASGGKNEQFF
TGCAGTGCTAGCGGGGGGAAGAATGAGCAGTTCTTC
>TRBJ2-1|TRBV4-1|.|many
CASSQDLSVGRGDYNEQFF
TGCGCCAGCAGCCAAGATCTCTCGGTAGGCAGGGGCGACTACAATGAGCAGTTCTTC
>TRBJ2-1|TRBV6-5|.|many
CASSYKDWLAGGEQFF
TGTGCCAGCAGTTATAAAGATTGGCTAGCTGGAGGTGAGCAGTTCTTC
>TRBJ2-1|TRBV5-1|TRBD2|many
CASSLISGGARDEQFF
TGCGCCAGCAGCTTGATTAGCGGGGGGGCAAGAGATGAGCAGTTCTTC
>TRBJ2-1|TRBV10-3|TRBD1|many
CAIRLDRGDYNEQFF
TGTGCCATCAGGCTGGACAGGGGGGACTACAATGAGCAGTTCTTC
>TRBJ2-7|TRBV27|TRBD1|many
CASRVDRMYPDEQYF
TGTGCCAGCAGGGTGGACAGGATGTACCCTGACGAGCAGTACTTC
>TRBJ2-2|TRBV11-3|.|few
CASSRGLGGTGELFF
TGTGCCAGCAGCCGAGGGCTGGGGGGAACCGGGGAGCTGTTTTTT
>TRBJ2-2|TRBV2|TRBD2|many
CASKIRGEGFTGELFF
TGTGCCAGCAAGATCCGCGGGGAGGGTTTCACCGGGGAGCTGTTTTTT
>TRBJ2-3|TRBV20-1|TRBD2|few
CSATRTSGGTTDTQYF
TGCAGTGCGACCCGGACTAGCGGGGGGACCACAGATACGCAGTATTTT
>TRBJ1-4|TRBV7-2|.|many
CASSLEALTTNEKLFF
TGTGCCAGCAGCTTAGAGGCTCTTACAACTAATGAAAAACTGTTTTTT
>TRBJ1-6|TRBV4-3|TRBD1|many
CASSPDRGPDSPLHF
TGCGCCAGCAGCCCGGACAGGGGGCCAGACTCACCCCTCCACTTT
>TRBJ2-5|TRBV18|TRBD2|few
CASSLRRGTTETQYF
TGTGCCAGCTCCCTACGGCGGGGGACGACGGAGACCCAGTACTTC